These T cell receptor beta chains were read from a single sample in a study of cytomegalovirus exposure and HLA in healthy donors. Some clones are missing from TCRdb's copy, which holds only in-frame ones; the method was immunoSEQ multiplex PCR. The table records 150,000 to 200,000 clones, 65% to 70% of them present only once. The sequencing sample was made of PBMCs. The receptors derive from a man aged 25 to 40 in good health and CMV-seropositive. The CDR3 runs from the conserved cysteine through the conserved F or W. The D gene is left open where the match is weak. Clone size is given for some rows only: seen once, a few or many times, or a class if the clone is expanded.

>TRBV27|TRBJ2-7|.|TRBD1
TGTGCCAGCGCCCGGGACAGGGGTATCCACGAGCAGTACTTC
CASARDRGIHEQYF
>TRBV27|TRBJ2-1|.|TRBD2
TGTGCCAGCGGACTGGGACTAGCGGGAGAAAATGAGCAGTTCTTC
CASGLGLAGENEQFF
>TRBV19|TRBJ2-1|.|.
TGTGCCAGTAGTATAGATGGGGGCTCATACAATGAGCAGTTCTTC
CASSIDGGSYNEQFF
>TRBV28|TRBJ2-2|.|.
TGTGCCAGCAGTGCCCCCGGGACAAGCACCGGGGAGCTGTTTTTT
CASSAPGTSTGELFF
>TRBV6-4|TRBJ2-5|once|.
TGTGCCAGCAGTGTCCTTCACGGGGAGACCCAGTACTTC
CASSVLHGETQYF
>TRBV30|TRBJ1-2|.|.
TGTGCCTGGAGTGTTAAAACCCCAGGGACTAACTATGGCTACACCTTC
CAWSVKTPGTNYGYTF
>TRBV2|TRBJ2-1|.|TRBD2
TGTGCCAGCAGCGGACTAGGTCTATACAATGAGCAGTTCTTC
CASSGLGLYNEQFF
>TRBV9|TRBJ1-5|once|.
TGTGCCAGCAGCCGTGACGGGGGGCTCGATCAGCCCCAGCATTTT
CASSRDGGLDQPQHF
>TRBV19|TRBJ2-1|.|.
TGTGCCAGTAGTATTGCACTAGTAGACTACAATGAGCAGTTCTTC
CASSIALVDYNEQFF
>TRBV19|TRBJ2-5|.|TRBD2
TGTGCCAGTAGTAGGAACCGAGCGGGAGGCCAAGAGACCCAGTACTTC
CASSRNRAGGQETQYF
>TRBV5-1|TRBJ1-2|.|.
TGCGCCAGCAGGCCAGTCTTTCGCGGGGCCGGGGACTATGGCTACACCTTC
CASRPVFRGAGDYGYTF
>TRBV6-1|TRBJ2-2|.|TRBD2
TGTGCCAGCCCAGGACTAGCGGGAGATACCGGGGAGCTGTTTTTT
CASPGLAGDTGELFF
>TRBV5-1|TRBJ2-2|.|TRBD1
TGCGCCAGCAGCCGGACAGGGACAGCGAACACCGGGGAGCTGTTTTTT
CASSRTGTANTGELFF
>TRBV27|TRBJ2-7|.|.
TGTGCCAGCAGTTCACCGGGAGAGCAGTACTTC
CASSSPGEQYF
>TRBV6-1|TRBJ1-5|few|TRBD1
TGTGCCAGCAGTGAAACAGGGGGTAGCAATCAGCCCCAGCATTTT
CASSETGGSNQPQHF
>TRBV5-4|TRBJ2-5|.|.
TGTGCCAGCAGCTTGGCCCAAAGAGAGGAGACCCAGTACTTC
CASSLAQREETQYF
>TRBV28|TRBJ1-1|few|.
TGTGCCAGCAGTTTGCCGCCAGGGGCGACTGAAGCTTTCTTT
CASSLPPGATEAFF
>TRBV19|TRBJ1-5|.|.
TGTGCCAGTAGATTACACGGGGACAATCAGCCCCAGCATTTT
CASRLHGDNQPQHF
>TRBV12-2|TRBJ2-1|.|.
TGTGCAAGTCGCTTCTCTTACCCCGGACTAGCGGAATCCAATGAGCAGTTCTTC
CASRFSYPGLAESNEQFF
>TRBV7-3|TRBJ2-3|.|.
TGTGCCAGCAGCTGGGCTTCATCGGATACGCAGTATTTT
CASSWASSDTQYF
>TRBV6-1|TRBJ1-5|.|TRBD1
TGTGCCAGCAGTTCGACAGGGGGAAATCAGCCCCAGCATTTT
CASSSTGGNQPQHF
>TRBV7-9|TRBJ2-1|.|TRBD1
TGTGCCAGCAGCTTAGCAAGACAGGGGGCTAGTGCTGAGCAGTTCTTC
CASSLARQGASAEQFF
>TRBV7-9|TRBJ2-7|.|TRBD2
TGTGCCAGCAGCCTTCGGACTAGCTCCTACGAGCAGTACTTC
CASSLRTSSYEQYF
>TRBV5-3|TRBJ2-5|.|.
TGTGCCAGAAGCTTAAGATTGGTCTGCGCTACGGGCCAAGAGACCCAGTACTTC
CARSLRLVCATGQETQYF
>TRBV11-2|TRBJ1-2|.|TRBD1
TGTGCCAGCAGGTTAACAGGGGGCGCTTTTGGCTACACCTTC
CASRLTGGAFGYTF
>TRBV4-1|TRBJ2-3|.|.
TGCGCCAGCAGCCAAGGCCACGGGAAGGACACAGATACGCAGTATTTT
CASSQGHGKDTDTQYF
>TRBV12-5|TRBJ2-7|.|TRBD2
TGTGCTAGTGCCCTGGGGGTAGCGGGAGCTTTTGAGCAGTACTTC
CASALGVAGAFEQYF
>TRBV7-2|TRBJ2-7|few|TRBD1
TGTGCCAGCAGCTTAGGGACAGGGATTTCCTACGAGCAGTACTTC
CASSLGTGISYEQYF
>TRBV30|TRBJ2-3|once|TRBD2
TGTGCCTGGATACTAGCGGGAGTCTTAGATACGCAGTATTTT
CAWILAGVLDTQYF
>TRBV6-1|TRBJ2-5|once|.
TGTGCCAGCAGTGAAGGGACAGACCAAGAGACCCAGTACTTC
CASSEGTDQETQYF
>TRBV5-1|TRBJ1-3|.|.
TGCGCCAGCAGCTTGGTCGTAGGGGACTCTGGAAACACCATATATTTT
CASSLVVGDSGNTIYF
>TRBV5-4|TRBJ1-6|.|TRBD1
TGTGCCAGCAGCCATCAGGGGGAATCATCGTCCCCACCCCTCCACTTT
CASSHQGESSSPPLHF
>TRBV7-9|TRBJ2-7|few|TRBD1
TGTGCCAGCAGCGAACCGGGACAGGGGACCTACGAGCAGTACTTC
CASSEPGQGTYEQYF
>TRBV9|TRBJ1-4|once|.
TGTGCCAGCAGCCCTTTCGACAATCCGAAGAATGAAGAACTGTTTTTT
CASSPFDNPKNEELFF
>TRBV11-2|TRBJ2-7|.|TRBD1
TGTGCCAGCAGTTCGGACAGGGGGCTCGAGCAGTACTTC
CASSSDRGLEQYF
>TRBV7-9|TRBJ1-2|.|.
TGTGCCAGCAGCTTCACAGCCTATGGCTACACCTTC
CASSFTAYGYTF
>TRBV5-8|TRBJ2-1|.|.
TGTGCCAGCAGCTTGGGGACAGACCTATACAATGAGCAGTTCTTC
CASSLGTDLYNEQFF
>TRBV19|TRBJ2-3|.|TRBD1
TGTGCCAGTAGTATCCTGGACAGGGGTGGAGATACGCAGTATTTT
CASSILDRGGDTQYF
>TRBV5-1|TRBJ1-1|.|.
TGCGCCAGCAGCTTTAACGAGGGTCCTGAAGCTTTCTTT
CASSFNEGPEAFF
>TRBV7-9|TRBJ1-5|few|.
TGTGCCAGCAGTAAGGGAGGGCATAGCAATCAGCCCCAGCATTTT
CASSKGGHSNQPQHF
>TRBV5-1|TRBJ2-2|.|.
TGCGCCAGCAGCTGGGACTCGTGGGAGCTGTTTTTT
CASSWDSWELFF
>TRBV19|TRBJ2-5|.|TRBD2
TGTGCCAGTAGTACCGGGACTAGCGGGAGAGGGTGGTACCAAGAGACCCAGTACTTC
CASSTGTSGRGWYQETQYF
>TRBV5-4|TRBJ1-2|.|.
TGTGCCAGCAGCTTCTACCGTAACTATGGCTACACCTTC
CASSFYRNYGYTF
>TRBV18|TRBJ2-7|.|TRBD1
TGTGCCAGCTCAAGGGGGGACAGGGGAATTGGCAAGCAGTACTTC
CASSRGDRGIGKQYF
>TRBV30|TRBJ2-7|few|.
TGCGCCGCAGAACAGGCCTACGAGCAGTACTTC
CAAEQAYEQYF
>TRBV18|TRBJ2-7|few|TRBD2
TGTGCCAGCTCACCCAAGACTAGCGGATACGAGCAGTACTTC
CASSPKTSGYEQYF